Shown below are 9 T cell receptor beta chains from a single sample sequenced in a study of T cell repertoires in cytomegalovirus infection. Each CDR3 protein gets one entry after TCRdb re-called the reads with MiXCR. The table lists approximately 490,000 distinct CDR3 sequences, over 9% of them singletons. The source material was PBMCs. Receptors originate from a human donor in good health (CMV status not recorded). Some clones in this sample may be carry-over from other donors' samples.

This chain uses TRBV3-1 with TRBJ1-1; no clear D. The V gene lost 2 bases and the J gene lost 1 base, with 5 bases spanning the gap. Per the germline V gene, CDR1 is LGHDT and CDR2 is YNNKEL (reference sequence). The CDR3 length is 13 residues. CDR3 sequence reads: CASSQLRNTEAFF. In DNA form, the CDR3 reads TGTGCCAGCAGCCAACTCCGGAACACTGAAGCTTTCTTT.

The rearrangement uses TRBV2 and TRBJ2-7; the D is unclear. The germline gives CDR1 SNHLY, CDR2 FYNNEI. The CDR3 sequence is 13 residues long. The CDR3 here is CASTPAPAYEQYF. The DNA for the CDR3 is TGTGCGTCTACCCCAGCCCCGGCCTACGAGCAGTACTTC. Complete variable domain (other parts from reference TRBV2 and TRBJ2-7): EPEVTQTPSHQVTQMGQEVILRCVPISNHLYFYWYRQILGQKVEFLVSFYNNEISEKSEIFDDQFSVERPDGSNFTLKIRSTKLEDSAMYFCASTPAPAYEQYFGPGTRLTVT.

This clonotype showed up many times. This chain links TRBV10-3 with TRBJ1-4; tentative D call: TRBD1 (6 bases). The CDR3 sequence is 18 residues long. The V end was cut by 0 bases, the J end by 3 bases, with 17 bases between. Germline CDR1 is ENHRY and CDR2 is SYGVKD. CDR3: CAISESIEDSRPNEKLFF. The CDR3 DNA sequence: TGTGCCATCAGTGAGTCGATCGAGGACAGCAGGCCTAATGAAAAACTGTTTTTT.

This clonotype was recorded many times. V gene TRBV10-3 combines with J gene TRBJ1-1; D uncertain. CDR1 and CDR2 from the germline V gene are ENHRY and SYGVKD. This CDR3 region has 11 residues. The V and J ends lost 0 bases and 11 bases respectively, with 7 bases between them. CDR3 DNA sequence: TGTGCCATCAGTGAGTCATCTGCGGCTTTCTTT. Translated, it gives CAISESSAAFF.

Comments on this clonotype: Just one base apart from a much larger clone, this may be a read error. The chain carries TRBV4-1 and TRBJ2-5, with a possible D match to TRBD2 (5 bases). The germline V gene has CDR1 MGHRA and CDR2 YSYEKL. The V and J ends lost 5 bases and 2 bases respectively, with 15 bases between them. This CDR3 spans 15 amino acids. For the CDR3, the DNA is TGCGCCAGCAGCTCTTCGAGGGTTATACAAGAGACCCAGTACTTC. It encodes CASSSSRVIQETQYF.

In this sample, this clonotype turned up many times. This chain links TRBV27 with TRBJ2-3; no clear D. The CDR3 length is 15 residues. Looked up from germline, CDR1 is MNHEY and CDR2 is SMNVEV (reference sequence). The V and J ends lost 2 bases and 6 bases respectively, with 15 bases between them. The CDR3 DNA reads TGTGCCAGCAGTTTAAGGCGGCGGCAAGTTGATACGCAGTATTTT. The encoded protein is CASSLRRRQVDTQYF.

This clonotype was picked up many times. CDR3 loop: CSARGQSYTSASSYEQYF. CDR3 nucleotides: TGCAGTGCTAGAGGACAGAGCTATACTAGCGCAAGCTCCTACGAGCAGTACTTC. V is TRBV20-1 and J is TRBJ2-7; 7 nucleotides align to TRBD2. Germline CDR1 DFQATT, CDR2 SNEGSKA (reference sequence). The CDR3 totals 18 residues. The V gene end was trimmed by 1 base and the J gene end by 0 bases; junction bases not matched to a gene: 15.

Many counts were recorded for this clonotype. CDR3 region: CASSKGLAVYF. The CDR3 DNA follows: TGTGCCAGCAGTAAAGGACTAGCGGTGTACTTC. The chain has TRBV6-1 and TRBJ2-5; TRBD2 matches at 10 bases. The CDR3 is made up of 11 amino acids. J gave up 13 bases and V 5 bases, and 4 bases lay outside the gene matches. Germline V gives CDR1 MNHNS, CDR2 SASEGT.

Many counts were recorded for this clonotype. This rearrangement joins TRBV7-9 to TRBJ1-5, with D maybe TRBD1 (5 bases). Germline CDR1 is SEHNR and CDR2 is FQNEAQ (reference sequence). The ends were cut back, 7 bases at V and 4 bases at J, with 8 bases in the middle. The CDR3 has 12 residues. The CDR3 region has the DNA TGTGCCAGCACCCGACAGAATCAGCCCCAGCATTTT. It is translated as CASTRQNQPQHF.